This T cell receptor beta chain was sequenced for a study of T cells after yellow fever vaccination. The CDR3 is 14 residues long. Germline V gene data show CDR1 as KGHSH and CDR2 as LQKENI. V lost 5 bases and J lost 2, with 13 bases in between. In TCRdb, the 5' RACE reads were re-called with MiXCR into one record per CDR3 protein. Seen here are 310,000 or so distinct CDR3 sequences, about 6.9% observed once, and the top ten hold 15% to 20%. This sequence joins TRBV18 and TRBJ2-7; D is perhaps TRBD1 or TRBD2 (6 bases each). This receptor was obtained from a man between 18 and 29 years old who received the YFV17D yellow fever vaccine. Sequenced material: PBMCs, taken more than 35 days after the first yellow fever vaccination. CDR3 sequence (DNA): TGTGCCAGCTCAAGGGGGGACGGGACCTACGAGCAGTACTTC. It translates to CASSRGDGTYEQYF. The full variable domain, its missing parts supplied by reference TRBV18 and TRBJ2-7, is NAGVMQNPRHLVRRRGQEARLRCSPMKGHSHVYWYRQLPEEGLKFMVYLQKENIIDESGMPKERFSAEFPKEGPSILRIQQVVRGDSAAYFCASSRGDGTYEQYFGPGTRLTVT.